This TCR beta chain was sequenced during a study of radiotherapy plus CTLA-4 blockade in lung cancer. A note on this clone: The antigen remains unidentified.

Trimming cost V 1 base and J 5 bases; bases outside gene matches: 7. Germline V gene data show CDR1 as LGHNA and CDR2 as YNFKEQ. The CDR3 runs to 15 residues. Study-level findings and limits: Peripheral blood showed expansion of tumor-derived TCR clones after radiotherapy and ipilimumab. Interferon-beta and early blood T cell clone dynamics reportedly predicted response best.

Repertoires were generated with immunoSEQ multiplex PCR, while TCRdb's copy carries only in-frame clones and drops some. The repertoire includes 130,000 or so clones, just under 90% of them detected once, and 5.5% to 7% sits in the top ten. The specimen was peripheral blood, collected from a patient treated with radiotherapy plus ipilimumab. The chain has TRBV4-2 and TRBJ2-7, with 8 bases aligning to TRBD1. The origin of this receptor is a human donor with non-small cell lung cancer that progressed on radiotherapy plus ipilimumab. CDR3 sequence reads: CASSQGQGKKNEQYF. CDR3 sequence (DNA): TGTGCCAGCAGCCAAGGACAGGGGAAGAAGAACGAGCAGTACTTC.